This T cell receptor beta chain was identified during a study of T cell responses to AZD1222 COVID-19 vaccine. Germline V lookup: CDR1 KGHDR, CDR2 SFDVKD. V shed 4 bases and J shed 2 bases, with 17 bases lying between them. There are 17 residues in the CDR3. Here immunoSEQ multiplex PCR was the method, and the copy in TCRdb shows in-frame clones only, minus some. The sample has about 110,000 clones; nearly 90% are singletons. The sequencing here drew on peripheral blood, taken on day 0 of AZD1222 vaccination. This TCR came from an adult in good health. V is TRBV24-1 and J is TRBJ1-5, with a tentative D call TRBD1 (6 bases). The CDR3 region has the DNA TGTGCCACCAGTGACGGGTGGGGGCAGACTGGCAATCAGCCCCAGCATTTT. Its protein is CATSDGWGQTGNQPQHF.